This is a list of T cell receptor beta chains from one sample in a study of memory CD4+ T cells and cytomegalovirus serostatus. Data came from immunoSEQ multiplex PCR; TCRdb stores just in-frame clones and leaves some out. The profile shows around 53,000 clones, around 83% of them singletons. The sample consisted of memory CD4+ T cells from blood. The receptors were gathered from an adult in good health and CMV-seropositive. CDR3s include the opening cysteine and the closing phenylalanine or tryptophan. The order of the fields is CDR3 protein, CDR3 DNA, J gene, clone size, CDR3 length, V gene, D gene. D genes are given only for firm matches. Only some rows state a clone size, as once, few, many or a class for expanded clones.

cdr3_aa: CASSPWTGHQNF
cdr3_nt: TGTGCCAGCAGTCCCTGGACAGGGCATCAAAACTTC
j_call: TRBJ2-7
clone_size: -
cdr3_length: 12
v_call: TRBV27
d_call: TRBD1

cdr3_aa: CASSSPFLADTQYF
cdr3_nt: TGTGCCAGCAGTTCCCCCTTCCTAGCAGATACGCAGTATTTT
j_call: TRBJ2-3
clone_size: -
cdr3_length: 14
v_call: TRBV28
d_call: -

cdr3_aa: CASSQTGRNPYNEQFF
cdr3_nt: TGTGCCAGCAGCCAAACCGGGAGAAACCCCTACAATGAGCAGTTCTTC
j_call: TRBJ2-1
clone_size: -
cdr3_length: 16
v_call: TRBV7-3
d_call: -

cdr3_aa: CASSAYSTTREQPQHF
cdr3_nt: TGTGCCAGCAGTGCATACTCGACGACACGGGAACAGCCCCAGCATTTT
j_call: TRBJ1-5
clone_size: once
cdr3_length: 16
v_call: TRBV27
d_call: -

cdr3_aa: CASSLESLAKNIQYF
cdr3_nt: TGTGCCAGCAGCTTGGAGAGTCTAGCCAAAAACATTCAGTACTTC
j_call: TRBJ2-4
clone_size: -
cdr3_length: 15
v_call: TRBV7-2
d_call: -

cdr3_aa: CASSPPGRYSGNTIYF
cdr3_nt: TGTGCCAGCTCACCCCCTGGACGGTACTCTGGAAACACCATATATTTT
j_call: TRBJ1-3
clone_size: -
cdr3_length: 16
v_call: TRBV18
d_call: -

cdr3_aa: CASGDNSGNTIYF
cdr3_nt: TGTGCCAGCGGCGACAACTCTGGAAACACCATATATTTT
j_call: TRBJ1-3
clone_size: -
cdr3_length: 13
v_call: TRBV6-6
d_call: -

cdr3_aa: CASSRPLAEGYNEQFF
cdr3_nt: TGTGCCAGCAGTCGCCCACTAGCGGAGGGCTACAATGAGCAGTTCTTC
j_call: TRBJ2-1
clone_size: -
cdr3_length: 16
v_call: TRBV27
d_call: TRBD2

cdr3_aa: CASGLAPHSSTDTQYF
cdr3_nt: TGTGCTAGTGGTTTGGCACCACATAGCTCCACAGATACGCAGTATTTT
j_call: TRBJ2-3
clone_size: -
cdr3_length: 16
v_call: TRBV12-5
d_call: -

cdr3_aa: CASSREPLGRWYEKLFF
cdr3_nt: TGCGCCAGCAGCCGCGAGCCCCTGGGCAGGTGGTACGAAAAACTGTTTTTT
j_call: TRBJ1-4
clone_size: -
cdr3_length: 17
v_call: TRBV4-3
d_call: -

cdr3_aa: CASSYVGAALEGLFF
cdr3_nt: TGTGCCAGCAGTTACGTTGGGGCAGCTCTGGAGGGACTGTTTTTT
j_call: TRBJ1-4
clone_size: once
cdr3_length: 15
v_call: TRBV6-5
d_call: -

cdr3_aa: CASSLDRGHTEAFF
cdr3_nt: TGCGCCAGCAGTCTTGACAGGGGCCACACTGAAGCTTTCTTT
j_call: TRBJ1-1
clone_size: -
cdr3_length: 14
v_call: TRBV5-1
d_call: TRBD1

cdr3_aa: CASSLALLGLAVGNEQFF
cdr3_nt: TGTGCCAGCAGCTTAGCCCTACTGGGACTAGCGGTTGGGAATGAGCAGTTCTTC
j_call: TRBJ2-1
clone_size: -
cdr3_length: 18
v_call: TRBV13
d_call: TRBD2

cdr3_aa: CASSLELPQETQYF
cdr3_nt: TGCGCCAGCAGCTTGGAATTACCTCAAGAGACCCAGTACTTC
j_call: TRBJ2-5
clone_size: -
cdr3_length: 14
v_call: TRBV5-1
d_call: -

cdr3_aa: CASSLFGRGDNEQFF
cdr3_nt: TGCGCCAGCAGCTTGTTTGGCAGGGGGGACAATGAGCAGTTCTTC
j_call: TRBJ2-1
clone_size: -
cdr3_length: 15
v_call: TRBV5-1
d_call: -

cdr3_aa: CASSPEFLSTDTQYF
cdr3_nt: TGTGCCAGCTCACCGGAGTTTCTTAGCACAGATACGCAGTATTTT
j_call: TRBJ2-3
clone_size: once
cdr3_length: 15
v_call: TRBV18
d_call: -

cdr3_aa: CASSGTGTGGRNYGYTF
cdr3_nt: TGTGCCAGCAGCGGAACCGGGACAGGGGGCCGGAACTATGGCTACACCTTC
j_call: TRBJ1-2
clone_size: -
cdr3_length: 17
v_call: TRBV9
d_call: TRBD1

cdr3_aa: CASSPSWDYGYTF
cdr3_nt: TGTGCCAGCAGCCCTTCTTGGGACTATGGCTACACCTTC
j_call: TRBJ1-2
clone_size: -
cdr3_length: 13
v_call: TRBV6-5
d_call: -

cdr3_aa: CASSLGQGGEDTQYF
cdr3_nt: TGCGCCAGCAGCTTGGGGCAGGGGGGCGAAGATACGCAGTATTTT
j_call: TRBJ2-3
clone_size: -
cdr3_length: 15
v_call: TRBV5-1
d_call: -

cdr3_aa: CASSQYPRNTGGSGYTF
cdr3_nt: TGTGCCAGCAGCCAATACCCCCGAAACACAGGGGGCTCTGGCTACACCTTC
j_call: TRBJ1-2
clone_size: -
cdr3_length: 17
v_call: TRBV7-3
d_call: TRBD1

cdr3_aa: CASTPRHSGGAYEAFF
cdr3_nt: TGTGCCAGCACCCCACGACATAGCGGGGGGGCCTATGAAGCTTTCTTT
j_call: TRBJ1-1
clone_size: -
cdr3_length: 16
v_call: TRBV9
d_call: -

cdr3_aa: CASSLQGYEQYF
cdr3_nt: TGTGCCAGCAGCTTACAGGGCTACGAGCAGTACTTC
j_call: TRBJ2-7
clone_size: -
cdr3_length: 12
v_call: TRBV7-8
d_call: -

cdr3_aa: CASSSYTTGGYGYTF
cdr3_nt: TGTGCCAGCAGTTCCTACACGACAGGCGGCTATGGCTACACCTTC
j_call: TRBJ1-2
clone_size: -
cdr3_length: 15
v_call: TRBV28
d_call: -

cdr3_aa: CASSLGFGNYGYTF
cdr3_nt: TGCGCCAGCAGCTTGGGTTTCGGCAACTATGGCTACACCTTC
j_call: TRBJ1-2
clone_size: once
cdr3_length: 14
v_call: TRBV5-1
d_call: -

cdr3_aa: CASSLAGGGYGYTF
cdr3_nt: TGTGCCAGCAGCTTAGCCGGGGGAGGCTATGGCTACACCTTC
j_call: TRBJ1-2
clone_size: few
cdr3_length: 14
v_call: TRBV7-2
d_call: -

cdr3_aa: CAGRGLFTDTQYF
cdr3_nt: TGTGCCGGCCGTGGACTTTTCACAGATACGCAGTATTTT
j_call: TRBJ2-3
clone_size: -
cdr3_length: 13
v_call: TRBV6-1
d_call: -

cdr3_aa: CASSFSGLGELFF
cdr3_nt: TGTGCCAGCAGCTTTTCAGGGTTAGGGGAGCTGTTTTTT
j_call: TRBJ2-2
clone_size: once
cdr3_length: 13
v_call: TRBV7-2
d_call: -

cdr3_aa: CASSLGVRGSAQYF
cdr3_nt: TGTGCCAGCAGCTTAGGGGTCAGGGGGTCAGCTCAGTACTTC
j_call: TRBJ2-4
clone_size: once
cdr3_length: 14
v_call: TRBV7-2
d_call: TRBD1

cdr3_aa: CASSTPGSRGETQYF
cdr3_nt: TGTGCCAGCAGTACACCGGGCTCCAGGGGGGAGACCCAGTACTTC
j_call: TRBJ2-5
clone_size: -
cdr3_length: 15
v_call: TRBV5-4
d_call: TRBD1

cdr3_aa: CASSLGGQLTHEQYF
cdr3_nt: TGTGCCAGCAGCTTGGGGGGACAGCTTACCCACGAGCAGTACTTC
j_call: TRBJ2-7
clone_size: -
cdr3_length: 15
v_call: TRBV7-9
d_call: -

cdr3_aa: CASSVEVRGSYEQYF
cdr3_nt: TGTGCCAGCAGCGTAGAGGTCCGCGGGAGTTACGAGCAGTACTTC
j_call: TRBJ2-7
clone_size: -
cdr3_length: 15
v_call: TRBV9
d_call: TRBD2

cdr3_aa: CASSLTGTYEQYF
cdr3_nt: TGTGCCAGCAGCCTCACCGGGACCTACGAGCAGTACTTC
j_call: TRBJ2-7
clone_size: few
cdr3_length: 13
v_call: TRBV6-1
d_call: -

cdr3_aa: CASSPKRGGQDTQYF
cdr3_nt: TGTGCCAGCAGCCCAAAACGGGGGGGCCAAGATACGCAGTATTTT
j_call: TRBJ2-3
clone_size: -
cdr3_length: 15
v_call: TRBV5-4
d_call: TRBD2